Listed here are 4 T cell receptor beta chains from one sample, sequenced in a study of response to subunit inactivated influenza vaccine. In TCRdb, the RT-PCR reads were re-called with MiXCR into one record per CDR3 protein. Of 500,000 to 600,000 distinct CDR3 sequences listed, approximately 10% are singletons. The sample was PBMCs from blood, taken on the day of vaccination. Every receptor here comes from a middle-aged man who received an inactivated influenza vaccine.

At least ten counts were recorded for this clonotype. This chain links TRBV12-3 or TRBV12-4 with TRBJ1-1; TRBD1 matches 7 bases. The junction had 11 bases not matched to a gene; V was cut back by 5 bases and J by 11 bases. There are 13 residues in the CDR3. CDR3 DNA sequence: TGTGCCAGCAGTCCCGGGACAGTGAGTCTGGCTTTCTTT. This sequence encodes CASSPGTVSLAFF.

This clonotype was detected ten times or more. The genes are TRBV12-3 or TRBV12-4 and TRBJ2-3; possible D gene TRBD1, 6 bases. CDR3 length: 14 amino acids. The germline V and J ends were trimmed by 5 bases and 2 bases, with 11 bases remaining between them. The DNA of the CDR3 is TGTGCCAGCAGTACACGGGACAACACAGATACGCAGTATTTT. Translating it yields CASSTRDNTDTQYF.

This clonotype has a single count. CDR3 sequence (DNA): TGCGCCAGCAGCCAAATCTCTGGGGCCAACGTCCTGACTTTC. Residues: CASSQISGANVLTF. The genes are TRBV4-3 and TRBJ2-6, with no clear D. The germline CDR1 and CDR2 sequences are LGHNA and YSLEER. Trimming shortened V by 2 bases and J by 0 bases, and 2 bases separated the two germline ends. The CDR3 extends over 14 amino acids.

The sample holds many counts of this clonotype. The gene calls are TRBV6-2 or TRBV6-3 and TRBJ2-5; 13 bases are shared with TRBD2. Germline CDR1 reads MNHEY; CDR2 reads SVGEGT. This CDR3 has 16 residues. The ends lost 8 bases at V and 2 bases at J; junction bases unmatched: 8. CDR3 DNA sequence: TGTGCCAGCCGCTCGGGACTAGCGGGGCGACAAGAGACCCAGTACTTC. It translates to CASRSGLAGRQETQYF.